This is a list of T cell receptor beta chains from one sample in a study of shared clonotypes between healthy human individuals. Repertoires were generated with immunoSEQ multiplex PCR, while TCRdb's copy carries only in-frame clones and drops some. The sample lists approximately 2.5 million clones, over 85% seen once, with approximately 0.35% in the top ten. The source material was naive CD4+ T cells from PBMCs. Receptors were obtained from a man aged 18 to 29 in good health. Some clones in this sample may be carry-over from other donors' samples. The CDR3 runs from the conserved cysteine through the conserved F or W.

v_call	j_call	cdr3_aa
TRBV25-1	TRBJ2-7	CASSEPGVRYEQYF
TRBV28	TRBJ1-1	CASSLAGFDTEAFF
TRBV6-6	TRBJ2-5	CASGTRETQYF
TRBV5-1	TRBJ2-5	CASSFLQVEETQYF
TRBV11-2	TRBJ2-3	CASSHSTDTQYF
TRBV11-2	TRBJ2-4	CASSYELAKNIQYF
TRBV5-1	TRBJ2-5	CASSGGGSGETQYF
TRBV11-2	TRBJ2-7	CASSTGQGISSYEQYF
TRBV19	TRBJ2-2	CASSIARLNTGELFF
TRBV6-1	TRBJ2-4	CASSAGLLAKNIQYF
TRBV4-2	TRBJ2-2	CASSQDWLPSRTGELFF
TRBV5-4	TRBJ2-5	CASSGQQGSGETQYF
TRBV30	TRBJ1-6	CAWSLLLQGGSPLHF
TRBV5-1	TRBJ2-7	CASSRAWDRAPYEQYF
TRBV9	TRBJ2-3	CASSVGGGISDTQYF
TRBV25-1	TRBJ2-3	CASSEPPPTNTQYF
TRBV18	TRBJ1-2	CASSPKDSLNYGYTF
TRBV27	TRBJ1-1	CASSPLFFGQGMNTEAFF
TRBV25-1	TRBJ1-6	CASSEQSSYNSPLHF
TRBV19	TRBJ2-7	CASSEIPPTKTNYEQYF
TRBV27	TRBJ2-7	CASRHRSGGSYEQYF
TRBV18	TRBJ1-1	CASSPKTGGAGGSTEAFF
TRBV5-1	TRBJ2-7	CASSLAGGGLAYEQYF
TRBV6-6	TRBJ2-5	CASSSGTGETQYF
TRBV28	TRBJ1-5	CASSYSWGGGRLSNQPQHF
TRBV6-1	TRBJ1-1	CASSSRGSKLVF
TRBV5-1	TRBJ2-2	CASSFIAGYAGELFF
TRBV5-8	TRBJ1-5	CASSFLGGYSNQPQHF
TRBV4-2	TRBJ1-3	CASSQDPEFTGNTIYF
TRBV12-5	TRBJ2-2	CASGWTLAGGNTGELFF
TRBV5-1	TRBJ2-7	CASALGAAAYEQYF
TRBV11-1	TRBJ2-5	CASSSRTRSETQYF
TRBV7-3	TRBJ2-7	CASSPVVGEAGESSYEQYF
TRBV9	TRBJ2-3	CASSLGLATDTQYF
TRBV7-9	TRBJ1-2	CASSPSLAVGYTF
TRBV28	TRBJ2-7	CASSFASGSYEQYF
TRBV2	TRBJ2-7	CASRVLGQVNYEQYF
TRBV7-9	TRBJ1-2	CASSSSGTGGAYGYTF
TRBV11-2	TRBJ2-2	CASSPIAGAPGELFF
TRBV7-2	TRBJ2-7	CASSRGRLAYEQYF
TRBV5-1	TRBJ2-7	CASSLRLATQIRSYEQYF
TRBV2	TRBJ2-1	CASSLRVLGQGDHEQFF
TRBV18	TRBJ1-5	CASSTTGRPQHF
TRBV5-1	TRBJ1-1	CASRPGMNTEAFF
TRBV28	TRBJ2-7	CASSFGGAGGQGYEQYF
TRBV5-1	TRBJ1-1	CASSLRGSGTEAFF
TRBV9	TRBJ2-1	CASSTSIEDNEQFF
TRBV6-6	TRBJ1-4	CASSTGEGVGEKLFF
TRBV27	TRBJ2-3	CASSFPGTSGTDTQYF
TRBV7-9	TRBJ1-2	CASSLRNGYTF
TRBV28	TRBJ2-5	CASSRTGAGGQETQYF
TRBV18	TRBJ2-1	CASSPFTLGDSYNEQFF